These 31 T cell receptor beta chains share one sample of origin, sequenced in a study of human T cells and chemical hapten exposure. Each CDR3 protein gets one entry after TCRdb re-called the RACE reads with MiXCR. The sample has some 190,000 distinct CDR3 sequences; approximately 20% are singletons. Time point of the sample: patch test 1, 2 weeks after DPC sensitization. The treatment here: therapeutic diphenylcyclopropenone sensitization with weekly scalp DPC. The source was whole blood, collected in connection with sensitization to the hapten diphenylcyclopropenone (DPC). These receptors were taken from a woman aged 45 to 65 with alopecia areata. Some clones in this sample may be carry-over from other donors' samples.

The rearrangement links TRBV6-5 to TRBJ1-1; D may be TRBD1 (5 bases). The CDR3 has 13 residues. Germline V lookup: CDR1 MNHEY, CDR2 SVGAGI. V gave up 2 bases and J gave up 11 bases, with 15 bases separating them. CDR3 sequence (DNA): TGTGCCAGCAGTTACGAGGGGAGGGGCGGCGCTTTCTTT. It codes for CASSYEGRGGAFF.

This clonotype has a handful of counts. The chain couples TRBV11-2 to TRBJ2-1; TRBD1 matches at 9 bases. J was trimmed by 3 bases and V by 5 bases; bases with no gene match: 2. The CDR3 consists of 14 residues. From germline, CDR1 is SGHAT and CDR2 FQNNGV. CDR3 sequence (DNA): TGTGCCAGCAGCACGACAGGGGGCTACAATGAGCAGTTCTTC. This translates into CASSTTGGYNEQFF.

Only a few counts were recorded for this clonotype. The gene calls are TRBV12-3 or TRBV12-4 and TRBJ2-1, with 11 bases identical to TRBD2. CDR3 length: 14 amino acids. After removal of 7 bases from V and 5 bases from J, the junction contained 4 bases not matched to a gene. The CDR3, as DNA: TGTGCCAGCAACTTAGCGGGAGGGCACAATGAGCAGTTCTTC. Protein sequence: CASNLAGGHNEQFF.

Written as DNA, the CDR3 is TGTGCCAGCAGACGGGGGACAGGCATCGGGGGCTACACCTTC. Its translation: CASRRGTGIGGYTF. The chain recombines TRBV12-3 or TRBV12-4 with TRBJ1-2, with 8 bases matching TRBD1. The CDR3 sequence is 14 residues long. V lost 6 bases, J lost 8 bases, and 11 bases stayed unmatched.

This clonotype was observed a handful of times. As DNA, the CDR3 is TGTGCCAGCAGCGTAAGAGACATAGGGGATACGCAGTATTTT. Translation gives CASSVRDIGDTQYF. The chain is built from TRBV9 and TRBJ2-3; D unclear. The V gene's germline CDR1 is SGDLS and CDR2 YYNGEE. Deletions cut 1 base from V and 6 bases from J, with 12 bases between. This CDR3 spans 14 amino acids.

The chain carries TRBV6-1 and TRBJ1-3; the D is unclear. Germline CDR1 MNHNS, CDR2 SASEGT. The CDR3 has 12 residues. Trimming left V 7 bases short and J 2 bases short, with 6 bases between. This CDR3 is CASTGPGNTIYF. CDR3 nucleotide sequence: TGTGCCAGCACCGGGCCTGGAAACACCATATATTTT.

The V and J genes are TRBV7-9 and TRBJ2-2; D is unclear. The CDR3 loop spans 15 amino acids. The V end lost 5 bases, the J end lost 0 bases, and 10 bases lay between the germline ends. Germline V CDR1 and CDR2: SEHNR, FQNEAQ (reference sequence). The CDR3 sequence: CASSRSTTNTGELFF. The CDR3 nucleotides read TGTGCCAGCAGCCGCTCCACAACGAACACCGGGGAGCTGTTTTTT.

This clonotype has a handful of counts. The chain carries TRBV7-2 and TRBJ1-6; no clear D gene. V was clipped by 5 bases and J by 4 bases, with 9 bases between them. The CDR3 runs to 14 residues. Per germline, CDR1 SGHTA and CDR2 FQGNSA. CDR3: CASSPDGYNSPLHF. As DNA, the CDR3 is TGTGCCAGCAGCCCGGACGGGTATAATTCACCCCTCCACTTT.

The chain has TRBV28 and TRBJ2-2; unclear D gene. Germline V gene lookup returns CDR1 MDHEN and CDR2 SYDVKM. The CDR3 extends over 11 amino acids. V was shortened by 8 bases and J by 4 bases, with 5 bases between the two germline ends. For the CDR3, the DNA is TGTGCCAGCCAGCTCACCGGGGAGCTGTTTTTT. It encodes CASQLTGELFF.

This clonotype was counted between two and nine times. The chain has TRBV6-1 and TRBJ1-4; D uncertain. This CDR3 is built from 12 residues. From germline, CDR1 is MNHNS and CDR2 SASEGT. The V end lost 4 bases, the J end lost 6 bases, and 6 bases lay between the germline ends. CDR3 sequence reads: CASSVGHEKLFF. As DNA, the CDR3 is TGTGCCAGCAGTGTAGGACATGAAAAACTGTTTTTT.

This clonotype appeared a few times. The V call is TRBV10-3, the J call TRBJ1-1; 8 bases fit TRBD1. The trim removed 6 bases at V and 5 bases at J, leaving 5 bases unmatched. Germline V CDR1 and CDR2: ENHRY, SYGVKD. This CDR3 is built from 13 residues. The CDR3 sequence is CAIRLQGETEAFF. CDR3 DNA: TGTGCCATCAGGCTACAGGGGGAAACTGAAGCTTTCTTT.

This clonotype occurred a few times. The rearrangement joins TRBV6-1 to TRBJ1-1, with 7 bases fitting TRBD1. Germline V gene sequence: CDR1 MNHNS, CDR2 SASEGT. J was trimmed by 0 bases and V by 7 bases; bases with no gene match: 5. The CDR3 runs 14 residues. CDR3 region: CASTGTALNTEAFF. The CDR3 DNA follows: TGTGCCAGCACCGGGACAGCCTTGAACACTGAAGCTTTCTTT.

This chain uses TRBV29-1 with TRBJ2-3; no clear D gene. This CDR3 is 13 amino acids long. The germline V and J ends were trimmed by 7 bases and 2 bases, with 13 bases remaining between them. CDR1 is SQVTM, CDR2 ANQGSEA, per germline. CDR3 amino acids: CSASLGLTDTQYF. CDR3 nucleotide sequence: TGCAGCGCATCTTTAGGGCTCACAGATACGCAGTATTTT.

The gene calls are TRBV7-9 and TRBJ1-1, with D possibly matching TRBD1 (5 bases). Germline V gene lookup returns CDR1 SEHNR and CDR2 FQNEAQ (reference sequence). V lost 2 bases, J lost 5 bases, and 15 bases lay in between. The CDR3 contains 15 residues. Here the CDR3 DNA reads TGTGCCAGCAGCTTAAAGGTCCTAGGGGAAACTGAAGCTTTCTTT. This codes for CASSLKVLGETEAFF.

This clonotype was detected only a few times. The CDR3 protein is CSATGPGQGPSNTEAFF. CDR3 nucleotide sequence: TGCAGTGCTACGGGACCTGGACAGGGGCCCTCAAACACTGAAGCTTTCTTT. V gene TRBV20-1 combines with J gene TRBJ1-1; 9 bases are shared with TRBD1. Germline V gene data show CDR1 as DFQATT and CDR2 as SNEGSKA (reference sequence). J lost 2 bases, V lost 4 bases, and 14 bases had no gene match. The length of the CDR3 is 17 residues.

The chain couples TRBV20-1 to TRBJ2-7; 7 nucleotides line up with TRBD2. CDR1 DFQATT and CDR2 SNEGSKA come from the germline V gene (reference sequence). The J segment lost 3 bases and the V segment lost 1 base, leaving 3 bases of the junction unmatched. The length of the CDR3 is 13 residues. The CDR3 loop reads CSARAGGYYEQYF. DNA for the CDR3: TGCAGTGCTAGAGCGGGAGGATACTACGAGCAGTACTTC.

This clonotype was seen ten or more times. The genes are TRBV5-4 and TRBJ2-5; 8 bases align to TRBD1. V lost 3 bases, J lost 5 bases, and 9 bases stayed unmatched. The CDR3 is 15 amino acids. The germline gives CDR1 SGHNT, CDR2 YYREEE (reference sequence). This chain's CDR3 is CASSSLQGVKETQYF. In DNA form, the CDR3 reads TGTGCCAGCAGCTCGTTACAGGGGGTAAAGGAGACCCAGTACTTC.

The rearrangement joins TRBV12-3 or TRBV12-4 to TRBJ1-1; no clear D gene. The CDR3 is 17 amino acids. V was cut by 2 bases and J by 3 bases, with 19 bases left in between. The CDR3 is CASSLIDLSQSYTEAFF. The CDR3 region has the DNA TGTGCCAGCAGTTTAATAGATCTGTCTCAATCTTACACTGAAGCTTTCTTT.

V gene TRBV7-9 combines with J gene TRBJ2-1, with D maybe TRBD2 (6 bases). The ends were cut back, 0 bases at V and 10 bases at J, with 13 bases in the middle. The germline CDR1 and CDR2 sequences are SEHNR and FQNEAQ (reference sequence). The length of the CDR3 is 14 residues. The CDR3 sequence: CASSLAGGNSEQFF. In DNA form, the CDR3 reads TGTGCCAGCAGCTTAGCGGGAGGAAATTCAGAGCAGTTCTTC.

This clonotype was seen a handful of times. The V and J genes are TRBV9 and TRBJ2-1; tentatively, D is TRBD1 or TRBD2 (5 bases each). Trimming shortened V by 1 base and J by 7 bases, and 24 bases separated the two germline ends. Germline CDR1 and CDR2: SGDLS and YYNGEE. This CDR3 has 18 amino acids. CDR3 residues: CASSVRRLVGDADNEQFF. CDR3 nucleotides: TGTGCCAGCAGCGTACGAAGGCTGGTTGGGGACGCCGATAATGAGCAGTTCTTC.

This clonotype was detected ten times or more. CDR3 nucleotides: TGCGCCAGCAGCTCGAACACTGAAGCTTTCTTT. As protein: CASSSNTEAFF. The chain has TRBV5-1 and TRBJ1-1; no definite D call. V gave up 3 bases and J gave up 1 base, with 1 base separating them. CDR3 length equals 11 residues. Germline CDR1 reads SGHRS; CDR2 reads YFSETQ.

This clonotype was recorded many times. The gene calls are TRBV2 and TRBJ1-3; no reliable D call. The ends were cut back, 9 bases at V and 4 bases at J, with 7 bases in the middle. Germline V CDR1 and CDR2: SNHLY, FYNNEI. This CDR3 contains 11 residues. The CDR3 region has the DNA TGTGCCAGAAAACCCGGAAACACCATATATTTT. Translation gives CARKPGNTIYF.

This rearrangement joins TRBV20-1 to TRBJ1-1, with 9 positions matching TRBD1. J was trimmed by 4 bases and V by 4 bases; bases with no gene match: 4. This CDR3 spans 13 amino acids. CDR1 and CDR2 (germline): DFQATT, SNEGSKA (reference sequence). Here the CDR3 DNA reads TGCAGTGCTAACAGGGGGCCGGGCACTGAAGCTTTCTTT. Translation: CSANRGPGTEAFF.

The rearrangement links TRBV7-2 to TRBJ2-7; D remains ambiguous. Germline CDR1 SGHTA, CDR2 FQGNSA. CDR3 size: 11 residues. The germline V and J ends were trimmed by 1 base and 7 bases, with 5 bases remaining between them. For the CDR3, the DNA is TGTGCCAGCAGCTTAGTGAGGGAGCAGTACTTC. Translation: CASSLVREQYF.

The V call is TRBV7-6, the J call TRBJ2-3, with D uncertain. The CDR3 runs 12 residues. V gave up 1 base and J gave up 10 bases, with 9 bases separating them. Germline CDR1 is SGHVS and CDR2 is FNYEAQ. For the CDR3, the DNA is TGTGCCAGCAGCTTAGACGGCGGAGCGCAGTATTTT. Its translation is CASSLDGGAQYF.

The chain is built from TRBV2 and TRBJ2-7, with D perhaps being TRBD1 or TRBD2 (6 bases each). V was cut by 6 bases and J by 5 bases, with 23 bases left in between. CDR1 and CDR2 (germline): SNHLY, FYNNEI. This CDR3 comprises 16 residues. CDR3 protein: CASSALRGRGTHEQYF. CDR3 DNA sequence: TGTGCCAGCAGCGCCTTGCGGGGCAGGGGTACCCACGAGCAGTACTTC.

The chain employs TRBV2 and TRBJ2-3; 8 nucleotides line up with TRBD1. Germline lookup yields CDR1 SNHLY and CDR2 FYNNEI. This CDR3 is 14 amino acids long. Germline trimming cut 8 bases from V and 0 bases from J; bases unmatched to any gene: 4. CDR3 residues: CASRRQGSTDTQYF. Here the CDR3 DNA reads TGTGCCAGCCGCCGACAGGGGAGCACAGATACGCAGTATTTT. Looking up the rest from reference TRBV2 and TRBJ2-3 gives the full variable domain: EPEVTQTPSHQVTQMGQEVILRCVPISNHLYFYWYRQILGQKVEFLVSFYNNEISEKSEIFDDQFSVERPDGSNFTLKIRSTKLEDSAMYFCASRRQGSTDTQYFGPGTRLTVL.

The chain couples TRBV14 to TRBJ1-1, with D maybe TRBD1 (6 bases). From germline, CDR1 is SGHDN and CDR2 FVKESK. This CDR3 has 15 amino acids. Trimming took 2 bases from V and 4 from J, leaving 14 bases between them. DNA of the CDR3: TGTGCCAGCAGCCAATCCCCAGGGGCGAGCACTGAAGCTTTCTTT. The encoded protein is CASSQSPGASTEAFF.

This clonotype was counted between two and nine times. The chain links TRBV5-1 to TRBJ2-3, with 9 bases fitting TRBD2. The CDR3 covers 14 residues. CDR1 is SGHRS and CDR2 is YFSETQ in the germline V gene. V lost 4 bases and J lost 6; bases outside the gene matches: 6. CDR3 protein: CASSAGTSSDTQYF. DNA of the CDR3: TGCGCCAGCAGCGCCGGGACTAGCAGTGATACGCAGTATTTT.

The chain has TRBV5-1 and TRBJ2-3; TRBD2 matches at 9 bases. V lost 4 bases, J lost 4 bases, and 7 bases stayed unmatched. CDR3 length: 15 residues. From germline, CDR1 is SGHRS and CDR2 YFSETQ. Here the CDR3 reads CASSRVAGEADTQYF. As DNA, the CDR3 is TGCGCCAGCAGCAGAGTAGCGGGAGAGGCAGATACGCAGTATTTT.

CDR3 residues: CASSPMTGTSEQFF. CDR3 coding DNA: TGCGCCAGCAGCCCAATGACCGGGACTAGCGAACAGTTCTTC. The V gene is TRBV5-1, the J gene TRBJ2-1, with TRBD2 matching 10 bases. The ends lost 4 bases at V and 13 bases at J; junction bases unmatched: 11. Germline lookup yields CDR1 SGHRS and CDR2 YFSETQ. There are 14 residues in the CDR3.